One sample yielded the 3 T cell receptor beta chains listed below, sequenced in a study of blood T cell repertoires in COVID-19. Sequencing used immunoSEQ multiplex PCR; TCRdb keeps in-frame clones, though not all of them. The sample contains about 26,000 clones, about four fifths of which appear only once. Sequenced sample: peripheral blood. Receptors were obtained from a human donor in a cohort sampled during active COVID-19.

This clone was counted a single time. This chain links TRBV20-1 with TRBJ1-2; no clear D gene. The germline V and J ends were trimmed by 4 bases and 3 bases, with 6 bases remaining between them. CDR1 is DFQATT, CDR2 SNEGSKA, per germline (reference sequence). The CDR3 totals 11 residues. CDR3 DNA sequence: TGCAGTGCTAAGTCGGACTATGGCTACACCTTC. Protein product: CSAKSDYGYTF.

The rearrangement links TRBV29-1 to TRBJ2-2; tentatively, D is TRBD2 (6 bases). Trimming pared 6 bases from V and 4 bases from J, leaving 18 bases between. Looked up from germline, CDR1 is SQVTM and CDR2 is ANQGSEA. The CDR3 is 15 amino acids. The CDR3 nucleotides read TGCAGCGTCCACAGCTACGGGAGCGCCACCGGGGAGCTGTTTTTT. Its protein product is CSVHSYGSATGELFF.

The chain joins TRBV20-1 to TRBJ2-3; a weak D match, TRBD1 (5 bases). V was cut by 6 bases and J by 10 bases, with 11 bases left in between. CDR3 length: 10 residues. Germline-derived CDR1 and CDR2 are DFQATT and SNEGSKA (reference sequence). DNA for the CDR3: TGCAGTGCACCCAGGGCAGCGCAGTATTTT. Protein sequence: CSAPRAAQYF.